This T cell receptor beta chain was recovered during a study of cytomegalovirus exposure and HLA in healthy donors. Study-wide results and caveats: As was reported, the classifier diagnosed cytomegalovirus status with high specificity and sensitivity. The productive fraction for most TCR beta V segments was about 87% or about 30% in an earlier analysis. Cytomegalovirus-associated TCR beta chains were listed, numbering 150 to 200.

This PCR relied on a set of 60 Vbeta primers and 13 Jbeta primers. The table came from immunoSEQ multiplex PCR; TCRdb's copy has only in-frame clones and leaves some out. The table lists about 210,000 clones, around four fifths of them singletons. As to this clone: Its antigen remains unknown.

This CDR3 is 16 amino acids long. Per the germline V gene, CDR1 is SGHAT and CDR2 is FQNNGV. V shed 5 bases, J shed 9 bases, and the junction held 16 bases outside the gene matches. The receptor was isolated from a woman aged 45-59 years in good health and CMV-seropositive. The chain uses TRBV11-2 and TRBJ1-3, with 7 bases matching TRBD1. Source material: PBMCs. The CDR3 region has the DNA TGTGCCAGCAGCCACCCAGGGGGTTCGGTGTGGAGCACCATATATTTT. It specifies CASSHPGGSVWSTIYF.